This T cell receptor (beta chain) was recovered during a study of cytomegalovirus exposure and HLA in healthy donors. Study-wide results and caveats: Later on, an analysis tied under 20,000 TCR beta sequences to HLA alleles at 0.05 false discovery rate.

PCR amplification relied on 60 Vbeta primers (plus 13 Jbeta primers). Data came from immunoSEQ multiplex PCR; TCRdb stores just in-frame clones and leaves some out. The sample yields approximately 86,000 clones, 85% seen once. Of note for this clone: As yet, its antigen is unknown.

This TCR was recovered from a middle-aged man in good health and CMV-seropositive. Specimen: PBMCs.

This chain's CDR3 is CATIATYGYTF. CDR3 nucleotides: TGTGCCACGATAGCGACCTATGGCTACACCTTC. The rearrangement joins TRBV28 to TRBJ1-2; D remains ambiguous. V was trimmed by 10 bases and J by 4 bases, leaving 10 bases between them. CDR1 is MDHEN and CDR2 is SYDVKM in the germline V gene. This CDR3 spans 11 amino acids.